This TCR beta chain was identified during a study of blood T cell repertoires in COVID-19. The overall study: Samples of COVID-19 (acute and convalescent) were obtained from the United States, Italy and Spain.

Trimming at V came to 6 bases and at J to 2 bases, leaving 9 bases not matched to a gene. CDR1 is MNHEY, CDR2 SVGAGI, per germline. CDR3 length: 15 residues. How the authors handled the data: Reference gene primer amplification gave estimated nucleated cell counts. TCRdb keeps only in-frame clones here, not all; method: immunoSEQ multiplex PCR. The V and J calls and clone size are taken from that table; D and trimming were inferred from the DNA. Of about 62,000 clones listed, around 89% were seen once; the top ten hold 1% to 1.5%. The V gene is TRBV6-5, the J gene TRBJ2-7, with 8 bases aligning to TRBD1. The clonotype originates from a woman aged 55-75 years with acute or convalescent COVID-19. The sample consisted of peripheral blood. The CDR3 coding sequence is TGTGCCAGCAGGGTCGACAGGGGCCCCCCCTACGAGCAGTACGTC. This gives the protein CASRVDRGPPYEQYV.